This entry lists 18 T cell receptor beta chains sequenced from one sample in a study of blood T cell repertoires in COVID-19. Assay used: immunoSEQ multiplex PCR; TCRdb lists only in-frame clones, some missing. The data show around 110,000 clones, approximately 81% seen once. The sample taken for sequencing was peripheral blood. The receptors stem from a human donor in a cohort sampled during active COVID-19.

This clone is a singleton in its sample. CDR3 sequence: CASSQGATLNTEAFF. CDR3 sequence (DNA): TGCGCCAGCAGCCAAGGGGCGACACTGAACACTGAAGCTTTCTTT. The chain joins TRBV4-3 to TRBJ1-1; D is unresolved. Germline V gene lookup returns CDR1 LGHNA and CDR2 YSLEER. V lost 1 base and J lost 0, with 9 bases in between. This CDR3 is 15 amino acids long.

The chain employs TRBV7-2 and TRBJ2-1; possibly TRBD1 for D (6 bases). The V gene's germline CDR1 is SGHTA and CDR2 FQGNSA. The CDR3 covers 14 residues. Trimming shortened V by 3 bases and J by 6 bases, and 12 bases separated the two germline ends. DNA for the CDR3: TGTGCCAGCAGCTTCGGGACAAGCGGCAATGAGCAGTTCTTC. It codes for CASSFGTSGNEQFF.

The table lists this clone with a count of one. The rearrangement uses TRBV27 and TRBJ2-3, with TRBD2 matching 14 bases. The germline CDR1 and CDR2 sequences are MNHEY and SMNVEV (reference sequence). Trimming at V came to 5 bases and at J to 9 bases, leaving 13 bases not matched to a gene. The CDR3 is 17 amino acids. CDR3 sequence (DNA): TGTGCCAGCAGTCCGTATTCCGGGACTAGCGGGAGTGGGACGCAGTATTTT. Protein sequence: CASSPYSGTSGSGTQYF.

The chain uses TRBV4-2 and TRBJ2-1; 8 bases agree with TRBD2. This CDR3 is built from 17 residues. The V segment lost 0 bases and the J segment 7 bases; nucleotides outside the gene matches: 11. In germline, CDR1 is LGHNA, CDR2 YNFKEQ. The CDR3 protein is CASSQEAWGGRINEQFF. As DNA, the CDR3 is TGTGCCAGCAGCCAAGAGGCGTGGGGCGGGAGGATAAATGAGCAGTTCTTC.

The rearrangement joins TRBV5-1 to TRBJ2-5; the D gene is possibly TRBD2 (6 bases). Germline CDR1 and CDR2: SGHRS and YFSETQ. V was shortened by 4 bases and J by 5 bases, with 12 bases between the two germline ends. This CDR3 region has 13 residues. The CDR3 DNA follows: TGCGCCAGCAGCCCCACTAGCTTGGAGACCCAGTACTTC. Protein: CASSPTSLETQYF.

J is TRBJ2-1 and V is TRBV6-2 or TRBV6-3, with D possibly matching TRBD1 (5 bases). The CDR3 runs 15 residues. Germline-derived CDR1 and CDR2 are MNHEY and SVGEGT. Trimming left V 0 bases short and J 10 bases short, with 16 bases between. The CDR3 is CASSYSTQARREQFF. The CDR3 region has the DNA TGTGCCAGCAGTTACTCCACACAGGCGAGGCGGGAGCAGTTCTTC.

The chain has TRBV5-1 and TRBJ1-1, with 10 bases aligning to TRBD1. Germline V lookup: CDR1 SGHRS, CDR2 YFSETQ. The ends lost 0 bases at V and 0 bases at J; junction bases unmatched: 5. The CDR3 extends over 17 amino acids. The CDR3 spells CASSLEDRGIMNTEAFF. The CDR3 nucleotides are TGCGCCAGCAGCTTGGAGGACAGGGGGATCATGAACACTGAAGCTTTCTTT.

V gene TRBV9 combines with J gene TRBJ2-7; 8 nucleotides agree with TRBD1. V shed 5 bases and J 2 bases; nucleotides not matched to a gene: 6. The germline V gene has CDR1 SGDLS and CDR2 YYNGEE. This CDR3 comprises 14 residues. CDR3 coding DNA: TGTGCCAGCAGTCAGGGACAGGCTACCTACGAGCAGTACTTC. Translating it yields CASSQGQATYEQYF.

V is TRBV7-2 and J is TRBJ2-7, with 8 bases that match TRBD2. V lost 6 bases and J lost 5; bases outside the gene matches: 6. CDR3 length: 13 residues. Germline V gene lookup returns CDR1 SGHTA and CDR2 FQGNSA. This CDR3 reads CASRLAGVDEQYF. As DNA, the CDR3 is TGTGCCAGCAGGCTAGCGGGCGTCGACGAGCAGTACTTC.

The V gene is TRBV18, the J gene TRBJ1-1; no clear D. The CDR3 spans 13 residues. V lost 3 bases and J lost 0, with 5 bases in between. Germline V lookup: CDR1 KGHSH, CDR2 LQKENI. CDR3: CASSPPMNTEAFF. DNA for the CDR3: TGTGCCAGCTCACCCCCCATGAACACTGAAGCTTTCTTT. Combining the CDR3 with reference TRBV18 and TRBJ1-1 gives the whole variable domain NAGVMQNPRHLVRRRGQEARLRCSPMKGHSHVYWYRQLPEEGLKFMVYLQKENIIDESGMPKERFSAEFPKEGPSILRIQQVVRGDSAAYFCASSPPMNTEAFFGQGTRLTVV.

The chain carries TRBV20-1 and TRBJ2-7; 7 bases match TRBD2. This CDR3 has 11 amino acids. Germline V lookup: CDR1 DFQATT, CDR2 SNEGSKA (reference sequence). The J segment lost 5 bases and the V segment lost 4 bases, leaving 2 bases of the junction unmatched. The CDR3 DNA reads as TGCAGTGCTACCCGGGGGGACGAGCAGTACTTC. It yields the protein CSATRGDEQYF.

The CDR3: CATRGAPGQGLRDTGELFF. The CDR3 bases are TGTGCCACTCGCGGGGCACCGGGACAGGGTTTGCGCGACACCGGGGAGCTGTTTTTT. This chain joins TRBV19 and TRBJ2-2; 9 positions agree with TRBD1. Germline CDR1 reads LNHDA; CDR2 reads SQIVND (reference sequence). The CDR3 totals 19 residues. V shed 10 bases and J 3 bases; nucleotides not matched to a gene: 21.

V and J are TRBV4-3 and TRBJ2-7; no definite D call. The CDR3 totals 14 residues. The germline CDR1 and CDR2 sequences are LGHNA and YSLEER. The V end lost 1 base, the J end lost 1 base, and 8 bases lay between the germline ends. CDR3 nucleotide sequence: TGCGCCAGCAGCCAAGCGGTACCGTCCTACGAGCAGTACTTC. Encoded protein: CASSQAVPSYEQYF.

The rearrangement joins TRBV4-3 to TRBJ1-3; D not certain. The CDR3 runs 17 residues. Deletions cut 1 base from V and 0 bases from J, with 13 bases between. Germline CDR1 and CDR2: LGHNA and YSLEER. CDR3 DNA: TGCGCCAGCAGCCAAGGTTTCCGAGTGAGCTCTGGAAACACCATATATTTT. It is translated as CASSQGFRVSSGNTIYF.

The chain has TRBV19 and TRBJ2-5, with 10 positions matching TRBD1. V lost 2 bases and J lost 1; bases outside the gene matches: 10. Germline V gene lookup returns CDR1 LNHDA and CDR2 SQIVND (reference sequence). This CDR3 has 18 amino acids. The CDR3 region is CASSIRQGAFDPQETQYF. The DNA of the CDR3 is TGTGCCAGTAGTATAAGACAGGGGGCGTTCGATCCCCAAGAGACCCAGTACTTC.

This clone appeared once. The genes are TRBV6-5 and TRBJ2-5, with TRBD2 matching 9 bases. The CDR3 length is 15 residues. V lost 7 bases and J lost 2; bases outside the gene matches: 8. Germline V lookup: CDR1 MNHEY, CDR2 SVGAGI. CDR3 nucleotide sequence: TGTGCCAGCACCCTGAGGGGACTAGCTCAAGAGACCCAGTACTTC. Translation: CASTLRGLAQETQYF.

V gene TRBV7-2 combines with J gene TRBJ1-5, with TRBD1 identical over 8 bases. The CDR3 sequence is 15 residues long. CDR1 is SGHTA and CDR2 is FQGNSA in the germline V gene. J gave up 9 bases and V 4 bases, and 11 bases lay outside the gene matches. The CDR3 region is CASSSGTGKSRPQHF. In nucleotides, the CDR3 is TGTGCCAGCAGCTCCGGGACAGGTAAATCCCGGCCCCAGCATTTT.

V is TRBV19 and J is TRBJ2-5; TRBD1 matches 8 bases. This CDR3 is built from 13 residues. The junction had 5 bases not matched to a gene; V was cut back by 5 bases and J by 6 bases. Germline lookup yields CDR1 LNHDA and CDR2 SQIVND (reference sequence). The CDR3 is CASSPGQGQTQYF. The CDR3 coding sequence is TGTGCCAGTAGTCCTGGACAGGGTCAGACCCAGTACTTC.